This TCR beta chain came from a study of blood T cell repertoires in COVID-19. Sequencing was performed with immunoSEQ multiplex PCR; in TCRdb, only in-frame clones are kept and a portion is missing. This table holds 200,000 to 300,000 clones, roughly 91% found once. The germline CDR1 and CDR2 sequences are SGHNT and YENEEA. With V trimmed by 3 bases and J by 6 bases, 6 bases remained unmatched. This CDR3 comprises 15 residues. The chain links TRBV11-3 to TRBJ2-1; TRBD1 agrees at 9 bases. The clonotype comes from a man under 40 with COVID-19, enrolled during active disease. The sample consisted of peripheral blood. The CDR3 coding sequence is TGTGCCAGCAGCTTTGCGGGACAGGGAATCAATGAGCAGTTCTTC. It specifies CASSFAGQGINEQFF. Based on the CDR3 plus reference TRBV11-3 and TRBJ2-1, the full variable domain is EAGVVQSPRYKIIEKKQPVAFWCNPISGHNTLYWYLQNLGQGPELLIRYENEEAVDDSQLPKDRFSAERLKGVDSTLKIQPAELGDSAVYLCASSFAGQGINEQFFGPGTRLTVL.